What follows are 31 T cell receptor beta chains derived from one specimen sequenced in a study of T cells in Graves' hyperthyroidism and ophthalmopathy. RNA transcripts yielded amplified TCR beta CDR3 regions. First-round RT-PCR with HTBI primers amplified the TCR CDR3 region. TCRdb itself ran the multiplex PCR reads through MiXCR, one entry per CDR3 protein. The data contain 600,000 to 800,000 distinct CDR3 sequences, about a third of them seen just once; the ten biggest clones take up more than 25%. Sequencing was done on a sample of blood. The source is a middle-aged woman with Graves' hyperthyroidism.

The V gene is TRBV7-3, the J gene TRBJ2-7, with D possibly TRBD2 on 6 matching bases. Germline V lookup: CDR1 SGHTA, CDR2 FQGTGA. Deletions cut 5 bases from V and 5 bases from J, with 28 bases between. This CDR3 spans 18 amino acids. In DNA, the CDR3 is TGTGCCAGCAGCAGGCATCGCGGCAGGGAGGTTAAAGACCACGAGCAGTACTTC. As protein: CASSRHRGREVKDHEQYF. Full variable domain (missing parts from reference TRBV7-3 and TRBJ2-7): GAGVSQTPSNKVTEKGKYVELRCDPISGHTALYWYRQSLGQGPEFLIYFQGTGAADDSGLPNDRFFAVRPEGSVSTLKIQRTERGDSAVYLCASSRHRGREVKDHEQYFGPGTRLTVT.

This clonotype was recorded at least ten times. This chain uses TRBV20-1 with TRBJ1-5; 7 bases line up with TRBD1. The V gene's germline CDR1 is DFQATT and CDR2 SNEGSKA (reference sequence). Losses at the gene ends were 6 bases for V and 0 bases for J; bases not matched to a gene: 5. This CDR3 has 14 amino acids. The CDR3 DNA is TGCAGTGCGAGGACAGGAGGTAGCAATCAGCCCCAGCATTTT. Its translation is CSARTGGSNQPQHF.

This chain uses TRBV6-2 or TRBV6-3 with TRBJ2-7, with TRBD2 matching over 12 bases. The junction had 8 bases not matched to a gene; V was cut back by 6 bases and J by 5 bases. Germline CDR1 MNHEY, CDR2 SVGEGT. This CDR3 comprises 15 residues. The CDR3 region has the DNA TGTGCCAGCAGCCAGACGGGACTAGCGGGCCACGAGCAGTACTTC. It encodes CASSQTGLAGHEQYF.

This chain joins TRBV6-5 and TRBJ1-4, with 8 bases that match TRBD1. J gave up 12 bases and V 6 bases, and 6 bases lay outside the gene matches. The CDR3 is 12 residues long. Germline loops: CDR1 MNHEY, CDR2 SVGAGI. The CDR3 reads CASRKRTGQLFF. The DNA for the CDR3 is TGTGCCAGCAGGAAAAGGACAGGGCAACTGTTTTTT.

On this clonotype: This may stem from a read error, because a much larger clone lies one nucleotide away. The V call is TRBV9, the J call TRBJ1-1, with a weak D call TRBD1 (6 bases). Trimming took 4 bases from V and 4 from J, leaving 14 bases between them. The CDR3 has 14 residues. Germline CDR1 reads SGDLS; CDR2 reads YYNGEE. CDR3 amino acids: CASSIGDIATEAFF. For the CDR3, the DNA is TGTGCCAGCAGCATAGGGGACATCGCCACTGAAGCTTTCTTT. The entire variable domain, with the rest obtained from reference TRBV9 and TRBJ1-1, is as follows: DSGVTQTPKHLITATGQRVTLRCSPRSGDLSVYWYQQSLDQGLQFLIQYYNGEERAKGNILERFSAQQFPDLHSELNLSSLELGDSALYFCASSIGDIATEAFFGQGTRLTVV.

This clonotype has only one observation. This sequence joins TRBV7-2 and TRBJ2-1; D is undetermined. This CDR3 has 13 residues. CDR1 SGHTA and CDR2 FQGNSA come from the germline V gene. V was clipped by 3 bases and J by 4 bases, with 7 bases between them. The CDR3 loop is CASSFSQYNEQFF. The CDR3 coding sequence is TGTGCCAGCAGCTTTAGCCAGTACAATGAGCAGTTCTTC.

Notes on this clonotype: This clone may be a read error of a much larger clone one base away. The chain couples TRBV10-3 to TRBJ2-7, with 8 positions matching TRBD1. Germline loops: CDR1 ENHRY, CDR2 SYGVKD. The V segment lost 3 bases and the J segment 2 bases; nucleotides outside the gene matches: 6. The CDR3 is made up of 15 amino acids. The chain's CDR3 is CAISEGQGAAYEQYF. The CDR3 DNA reads as TGTGCCATCAGTGAAGGGCAGGGGGCGGCCTACGAGCAGTACTTC.

As DNA, the CDR3 is TGCGCCAGCAGCTTGTCGGGGGCGTACAATGAGCAGTTCTTC. Translation: CASSLSGAYNEQFF. This chain connects TRBV5-1 to TRBJ2-7; D possibly matches TRBD1 or TRBD2 (6 bases each). Judging by the DNA end, TRBJ2-1 fits better; the J call may be wrong. CDR1 and CDR2 from the germline V gene are SGHRS and YFSETQ. The CDR3 length is 14 residues.

On this clonotype: The junction departs from germline at one end; a sequencing error may be responsible. CDR3 coding DNA: TGTGCCAGCAGCTCGTACAGGTCTAATGAAGAACTGTTTTTT. The encoded protein is CASSSYRSNEELFF. This sequence joins TRBV7-2 and TRBJ1-4; D perhaps matches TRBD1 (5 bases). The CDR3 extends over 14 amino acids. Germline values: CDR1 SGHTA, CDR2 FQGNSA. Variable domain in full (rest from reference TRBV7-2 and TRBJ1-4): GAGVSQSPSNKVTEKGKDVELRCDPISGHTALYWYRQSLGQGLEFLIYFQGNSAPDKSGLPSDRFSAERTGGSVSTLTIQRTQQEDSAVYLCASSSYRSNEELFFGSGTQLSVL.

This clonotype was counted at least ten times. The chain joins TRBV19 to TRBJ1-2; D unresolved. Trimming left V 4 bases short and J 4 bases short, with 7 bases between. The CDR3 is 12 amino acids. Germline-derived CDR1 and CDR2 are LNHDA and SQIVND (reference sequence). CDR3 protein: CASSTDSYGYTF. For the CDR3, the DNA is TGTGCCAGTAGTACGGACTCCTATGGCTACACCTTC.

In its sample, this clonotype was seen many times. This chain links TRBV7-9 with TRBJ1-2, with TRBD1 matching over 9 bases. After removal of 6 bases from V and 9 bases from J, the junction contained 8 bases not matched to a gene. CDR3 length: 13 residues. Germline CDR1 is SEHNR and CDR2 is FQNEAQ (reference sequence). This chain's CDR3 is CASSRDRDTSYTF. In nucleotides, the CDR3 is TGTGCCAGCAGTAGGGACAGGGACACTAGCTACACCTTC. The full variable domain, with the rest looked up from reference TRBV7-9 and TRBJ1-2, is DTGVSQNPRHKITKRGQNVTFRCDPISEHNRLYWYRQTLGQGPEFLTYFQNEAQLEKSRLLSDRFSAERPKGSFSTLEIQRTEQGDSAMYLCASSRDRDTSYTFGSGTRLTVV.

This clonotype was found a few times. The chain recombines TRBV9 with TRBJ2-5; D gene uncertain. CDR3 length: 13 residues. Germline V gene lookup returns CDR1 SGDLS and CDR2 YYNGEE. Trimming shortened V by 4 bases and J by 2 bases, and 9 bases separated the two germline ends. The CDR3, as DNA: TGTGCCAGCAGCCAGTTCGCTCAAGAGACCCAGTACTTC. It translates to CASSQFAQETQYF.

There are a few counts of this clonotype. This chain links TRBV2 with TRBJ1-1, with no clear D. The length of the CDR3 is 14 residues. CDR1 and CDR2 (germline): SNHLY, FYNNEI. Trimming took off 4 bases at V and 5 bases at J, with 14 bases between the two ends. The CDR3 here is CASSGRAVVTEAFF. The CDR3 DNA reads TGTGCCAGCAGTGGACGTGCGGTGGTGACTGAAGCTTTCTTT.

This clonotype was seen more than once but under ten times. This chain uses TRBV9 with TRBJ2-2, with unresolved D. Germline loops: CDR1 SGDLS, CDR2 YYNGEE. The CDR3 sequence is 13 residues long. Trimming removed 1 base from V and 6 bases from J, with 7 bases in between. CDR3 protein: CASSVISSGELFF. The CDR3 nucleotides are TGTGCCAGCAGCGTAATCAGTTCCGGGGAGCTGTTTTTT.

The sample holds many counts of this clonotype. The chain links TRBV19 to TRBJ1-1, with D uncertain. Trimming stripped 3 bases from V and 5 bases from J, with 10 bases between. In germline, CDR1 is LNHDA, CDR2 SQIVND (reference sequence). The length of the CDR3 is 13 residues. CDR3 sequence reads: CASSMGKRTEAFF. CDR3 bases: TGTGCCAGTAGTATGGGTAAGCGAACTGAAGCTTTCTTT.

In DNA, the CDR3 is TGCGCCAGCAGCTTGGGAGTGAGGCTGGGCGCTAACTATGGCTACACCTTC. This sequence encodes CASSLGVRLGANYGYTF. This chain links TRBV5-1 with TRBJ1-2; D is undetermined. Trimming pared 0 bases from V and 0 bases from J, leaving 15 bases between. CDR1 SGHRS and CDR2 YFSETQ come from the germline V gene. The CDR3 is 17 amino acids.

This clonotype has ten or more counts. The chain employs TRBV7-8 and TRBJ1-1, with no clear D. This CDR3 contains 15 residues. Trimming removed 5 bases from V and 1 base from J, with 14 bases in between. Per germline, CDR1 SGHVS and CDR2 FQNEAQ. CDR3 protein: CASSPPGAGNTEAFF. For the CDR3, the DNA is TGTGCCAGCAGCCCTCCCGGCGCAGGGAACACTGAAGCTTTCTTT.

The chain recombines TRBV11-2 with TRBJ2-5; a weak D match, TRBD1 (5 bases). CDR3 length: 15 amino acids. CDR1 is SGHAT and CDR2 is FQNNGV in the germline V gene. The V end was cut by 0 bases, the J end by 3 bases, with 11 bases between. CDR3 protein: CASSLEVTREETQYF. The CDR3 nucleotides read TGTGCCAGCAGCTTAGAGGTCACCAGGGAAGAGACCCAGTACTTC.

This chain connects TRBV7-2 to TRBJ1-2, with a tentative D call TRBD1 (6 bases). CDR3 size: 15 residues. Germline V gene lookup returns CDR1 SGHTA and CDR2 FQGNSA. With 5 bases removed from V and 3 bases from J, the gap between germline ends came to 16 bases. For the CDR3, the DNA is TGTGCCAGCAGCATAAGAGCGGGGGGCGACTATGGCTACACCTTC. Translated, it gives CASSIRAGGDYGYTF.

In its sample, this clonotype was seen a few times. The chain is built from TRBV9 and TRBJ2-3; unclear D gene. The CDR3 length is 14 residues. The germline CDR1 and CDR2 sequences are SGDLS and YYNGEE. Trimming took 4 bases from V and 2 from J, leaving 11 bases between them. CDR3 in amino acids: CASSFWASTDTQYF. CDR3 bases: TGTGCCAGCAGCTTTTGGGCTTCCACAGATACGCAGTATTTT.

The chain employs TRBV7-9 and TRBJ2-5, with D uncertain. V lost 1 base to trimming and J lost 5 bases, with 11 bases between them. The CDR3 runs to 14 residues. Germline CDR1 SEHNR, CDR2 FQNEAQ (reference sequence). Here the CDR3 reads CASSLGAKRETQYF. The CDR3 DNA is TGTGCCAGCAGCTTAGGGGCGAAAAGGGAGACCCAGTACTTC.

This clonotype came up many times. This rearrangement joins TRBV19 to TRBJ1-2, with D tentatively TRBD1 (6 bases). CDR1 LNHDA and CDR2 SQIVND come from the germline V gene (reference sequence). The CDR3 spans 14 residues. The V gene lost 3 bases and the J gene lost 2 bases, with 10 bases spanning the gap. The CDR3 is CASSIIDRNYGYTF. CDR3 sequence (DNA): TGTGCCAGTAGTATCATCGACAGGAACTATGGCTACACCTTC.

Comment on this clonotype: One junction end disagrees with the germline gene, perhaps due to a read error. The chain has TRBV11-1 and TRBJ1-2; a possible D gene is TRBD1 (6 bases). The CDR3 runs 15 residues. In germline, CDR1 is SGHAT, CDR2 FQDESV (reference sequence). This chain's CDR3 is CASSQAATGNYGYTF. CDR3 DNA sequence: TGCGCCAGCAGCCAAGCCGCTACAGGGAACTATGGCTACACCTTC. Combining the CDR3 with reference TRBV11-1 and TRBJ1-2 gives the whole variable domain EAEVAQSPRYKITEKSQAVAFWCDPISGHATLYWYRQILGQGPELLVQFQDESVVDDSQLPKDRFSAERLKGVDSTLKIQPAELGDSAMYLCASSQAATGNYGYTFGSGTRLTVV.

As regards this clonotype: Being one base from a much bigger clone, this may be a read error. V is TRBV6-5 and J is TRBJ2-7; 10 nucleotides match TRBD1. This CDR3 is 14 amino acids long. Germline assignment: CDR1 MNHEY and CDR2 SVGAGI. Here the CDR3 reads CPSSYRDRGDEQYF. CDR3 DNA sequence: TGTCCCAGCAGTTACCGGGACAGGGGCGACGAGCAGTACTTC.

This clonotype was counted a few times. V is TRBV11-2 and J is TRBJ2-7; D is perhaps TRBD1 or TRBD2 (5 bases each). The CDR3 has 15 amino acids. CDR1 SGHAT and CDR2 FQNNGV come from the germline V gene. Trimming left V 3 bases short and J 0 bases short, with 12 bases between. This CDR3 is CASSFSSGASYEQYF. CDR3 in DNA: TGTGCCAGCAGCTTCTCATCCGGGGCCTCCTACGAGCAGTACTTC.

This clonotype was picked up a small number of times. This chain uses TRBV25-1 with TRBJ1-5; 8 positions agree with TRBD1. Germline CDR1 MGHDK, CDR2 SYGVNS. The CDR3 totals 15 residues. The V gene end was trimmed by 1 base and the J gene end by 9 bases; junction bases not matched to a gene: 8. The CDR3 is CASSELGGTGGPQHF. The DNA for the CDR3 is TGTGCCAGCAGTGAATTAGGAGGCACAGGGGGGCCCCAGCATTTT. The full variable domain, completed using reference TRBV25-1 and TRBJ1-5, is EADIYQTPRYLVIGTGKKITLECSQTMGHDKMYWYQQDPGMELHLIHYSYGVNSTEKGDLSSESTVSRIRTEHFPLTLESARPSHTSQYLCASSELGGTGGPQHFGDGTRLSIL.

This clonotype has a handful of counts. The J gene is TRBJ1-1, the V gene TRBV12-3 or TRBV12-4, with unresolved D. Trimming left V 5 bases short and J 4 bases short, with 8 bases between. This CDR3 spans 12 amino acids. The CDR3 coding sequence is TGTGCCAGCAGTCCCCGCCCCACTGAAGCTTTCTTT. Translation: CASSPRPTEAFF.

The rearrangement uses TRBV4-3 and TRBJ2-2, with unresolved D. V was shortened by 2 bases and J by 2 bases, with 6 bases between the two germline ends. Per germline, CDR1 LGHNA and CDR2 YSLEER. This CDR3 spans 14 amino acids. The CDR3 DNA is TGCGCCAGCAGCCAATACGAAAACACCGGGGAGCTGTTTTTT. The encoded protein is CASSQYENTGELFF.

This clonotype has a single count. A much larger clone lies a single base off, so this may be a read error. The chain carries TRBV6-5 and TRBJ1-1, with D possibly TRBD1 on 5 matching bases. This CDR3 is 13 amino acids long. Germline V gene sequence: CDR1 MNHEY, CDR2 SVGAGI. Trimming removed 10 bases from V and 5 bases from J, with 17 bases in between. CDR3 residues: CATSGPAGTEAFF. The CDR3, as DNA: TGTGCCACATCAGGGCCCGCGGGAACTGAAGCTTTCTTT.

This clonotype was observed at least ten times. The V gene is TRBV20-1, the J gene TRBJ2-7; 11 bases agree with TRBD1. V shed 6 bases, J shed 3 bases, and the junction held 10 bases outside the gene matches. The CDR3 covers 15 residues. Per the germline V gene, CDR1 is DFQATT and CDR2 is SNEGSKA (reference sequence). The CDR3, as DNA: TGCAGTGCCCTCGAACGTGGGACAGGGGGCTACGAGCAGTACTTC. Translating gives CSALERGTGGYEQYF.

The chain joins TRBV9 to TRBJ1-2; no clear D. CDR3 length: 14 residues. Trimming took off 4 bases at V and 4 bases at J, with 14 bases between the two ends. Germline V gives CDR1 SGDLS, CDR2 YYNGEE. Here the CDR3 reads CASSPDTSTYGYTF. Here the CDR3 DNA reads TGTGCCAGCAGCCCCGACACTTCCACCTATGGCTACACCTTC.